This TCR beta chain was sequenced during a study of CD8 T cells in ankylosing spondylitis. CDR1 and CDR2 (germline): MGHRA, YSYEKL. The CDR3 runs to 15 residues. Trimming at V came to 4 bases and at J to 3 bases, leaving 6 bases not matched to a gene. With regard to this clonotype: Its antigen is not identified.

Overall study results and limits: Some motif variants were previously reported in reactive arthritis synovial fluid and blood. The study identified a TCR beta motif of seven or eight highly homologous variants that appeared characteristic of ankylosing spondylitis blood. Disease-linked clones were found to be CD8+ and relatively rare in peripheral blood.

Molecular-barcoded quantitative 5'-RACE produced these TCR beta libraries. MiXCR, applied by TCRdb to the 5' RACE reads, yields one record per CDR3 protein. The data show under 200,000 distinct CDR3 sequences, around 9.6% seen once. The clonotype comes from a female donor with ankylosing spondylitis or in good health (not recorded which). The genes are TRBV4-1 and TRBJ2-7; 10 nucleotides align to TRBD1. The specimen was blood, either unsorted or a sorted T cell fraction (not recorded which). CDR3 coding DNA: TGCGCCAGCAGCCTTAGCCGGGACAGGGGCTACGAGCAGTACTTC. Its protein is CASSLSRDRGYEQYF.